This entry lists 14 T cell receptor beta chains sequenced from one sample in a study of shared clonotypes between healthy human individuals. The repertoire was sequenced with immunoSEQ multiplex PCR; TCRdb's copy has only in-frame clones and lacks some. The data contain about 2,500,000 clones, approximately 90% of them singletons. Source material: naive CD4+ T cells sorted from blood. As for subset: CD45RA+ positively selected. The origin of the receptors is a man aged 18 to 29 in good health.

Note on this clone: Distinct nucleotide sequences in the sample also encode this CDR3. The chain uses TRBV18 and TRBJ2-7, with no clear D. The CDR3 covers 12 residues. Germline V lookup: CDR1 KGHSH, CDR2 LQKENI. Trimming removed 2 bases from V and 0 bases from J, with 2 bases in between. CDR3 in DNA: TGTGCCAGCTCACCAAACTCCTACGAGCAGTACTTC. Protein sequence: CASSPNSYEQYF.

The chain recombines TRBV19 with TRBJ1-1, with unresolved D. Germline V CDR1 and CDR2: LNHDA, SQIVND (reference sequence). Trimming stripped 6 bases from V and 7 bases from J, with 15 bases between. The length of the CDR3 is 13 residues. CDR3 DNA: TGTGCCAGTAGCCCTGCGGGATCTGGTGAAGCTTTCTTT. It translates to CASSPAGSGEAFF.

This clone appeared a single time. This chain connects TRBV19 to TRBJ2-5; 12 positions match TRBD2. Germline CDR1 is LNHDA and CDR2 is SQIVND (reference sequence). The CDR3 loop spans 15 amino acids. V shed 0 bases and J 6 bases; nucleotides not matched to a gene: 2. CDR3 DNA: TGTGCCAGTAGTATAGAGACTAGCGGGAGTCAGACCCAGTACTTC. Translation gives CASSIETSGSQTQYF. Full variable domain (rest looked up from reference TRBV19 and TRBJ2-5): DGGITQSPKYLFRKEGQNVTLSCEQNLNHDAMYWYRQDPGQGLRLIYYSQIVNDFQKGDIAEGYSVSREKKESFPLTVTSAQKNPTAFYLCASSIETSGSQTQYFGPGTRLLVL.

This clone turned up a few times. As DNA, the CDR3 is TGTGCCAGCAGCTTGAACTGGGGGACTGGAAACACCATATATTTT. Translation gives CASSLNWGTGNTIYF. This chain uses TRBV5-5 with TRBJ1-3; D is possibly TRBD1 (5 bases). Germline CDR1 SGHKS, CDR2 YYEKEE (reference sequence). The CDR3 length is 15 residues. Trimming shortened V by 1 base and J by 2 bases, and 10 bases separated the two germline ends.

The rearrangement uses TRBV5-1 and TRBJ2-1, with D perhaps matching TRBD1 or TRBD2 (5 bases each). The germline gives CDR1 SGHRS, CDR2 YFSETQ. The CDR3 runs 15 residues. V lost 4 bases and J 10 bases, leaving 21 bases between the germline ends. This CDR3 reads CASSPIPGRGMEQFF. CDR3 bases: TGCGCCAGCAGCCCCATCCCGGGACGGGGTATGGAGCAGTTCTTC.

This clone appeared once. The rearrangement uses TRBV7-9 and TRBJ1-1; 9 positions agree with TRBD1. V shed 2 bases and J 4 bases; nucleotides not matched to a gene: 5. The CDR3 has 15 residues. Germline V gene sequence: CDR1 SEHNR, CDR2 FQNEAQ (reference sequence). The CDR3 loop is CASSLLGQGLTEAFF. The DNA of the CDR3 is TGTGCCAGCAGCTTACTAGGACAGGGGCTCACTGAAGCTTTCTTT.

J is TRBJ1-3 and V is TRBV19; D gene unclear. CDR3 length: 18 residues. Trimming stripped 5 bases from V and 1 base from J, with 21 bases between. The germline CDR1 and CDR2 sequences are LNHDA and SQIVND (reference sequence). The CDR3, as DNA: TGTGCCAGTAGTTTTCGACATCCTTCAGTGTTTTCTGGAAACACCATATATTTT. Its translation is CASSFRHPSVFSGNTIYF.

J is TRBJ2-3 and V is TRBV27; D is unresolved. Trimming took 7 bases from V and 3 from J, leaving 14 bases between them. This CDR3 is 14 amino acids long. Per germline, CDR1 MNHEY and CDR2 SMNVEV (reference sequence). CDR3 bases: TGTGCCAGCAAGAAGGACCTGAAGACAGATACGCAGTATTTT. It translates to CASKKDLKTDTQYF.

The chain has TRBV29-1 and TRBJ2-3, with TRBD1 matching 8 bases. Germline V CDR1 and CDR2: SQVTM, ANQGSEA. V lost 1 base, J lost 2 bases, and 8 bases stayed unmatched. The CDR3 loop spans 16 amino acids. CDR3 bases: TGCAGCGTTGAAGGGGGAGGACAGGGCTACACAGATACGCAGTATTTT. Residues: CSVEGGGQGYTDTQYF.

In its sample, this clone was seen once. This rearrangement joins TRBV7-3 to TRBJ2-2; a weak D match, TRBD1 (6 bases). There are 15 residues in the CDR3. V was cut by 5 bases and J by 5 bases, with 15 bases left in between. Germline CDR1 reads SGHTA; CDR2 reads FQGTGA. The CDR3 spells CASSLQGTGTGELFF. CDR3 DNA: TGTGCCAGCAGCCTCCAGGGGACGGGGACCGGGGAGCTGTTTTTT.

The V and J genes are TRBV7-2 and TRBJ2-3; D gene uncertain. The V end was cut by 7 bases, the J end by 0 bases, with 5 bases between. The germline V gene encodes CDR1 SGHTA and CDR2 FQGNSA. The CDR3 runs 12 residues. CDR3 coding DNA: TGTGCCAGCACCCCGAGCACAGATACGCAGTATTTT. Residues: CASTPSTDTQYF.

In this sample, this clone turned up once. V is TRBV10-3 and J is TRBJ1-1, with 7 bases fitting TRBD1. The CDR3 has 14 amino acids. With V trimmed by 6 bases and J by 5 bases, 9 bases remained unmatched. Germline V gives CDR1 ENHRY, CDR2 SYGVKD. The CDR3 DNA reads TGTGCCATCAGCCGACAGGGACCGGGGACTGAAGCTTTCTTT. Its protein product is CAISRQGPGTEAFF.

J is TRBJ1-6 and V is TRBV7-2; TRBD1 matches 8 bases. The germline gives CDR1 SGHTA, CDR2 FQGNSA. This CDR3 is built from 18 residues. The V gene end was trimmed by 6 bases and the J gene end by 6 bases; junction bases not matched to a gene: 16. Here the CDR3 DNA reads TGTGCCAGCAGTCTCCCGTGGACAGGGTATCCTTCTAATTCACCCCTCCACTTT. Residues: CASSLPWTGYPSNSPLHF.

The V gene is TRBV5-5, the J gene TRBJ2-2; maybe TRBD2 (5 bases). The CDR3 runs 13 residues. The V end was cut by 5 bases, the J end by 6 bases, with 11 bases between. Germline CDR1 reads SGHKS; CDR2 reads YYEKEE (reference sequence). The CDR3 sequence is CASRRGSSGELFF. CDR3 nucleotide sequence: TGTGCCAGCAGACGGGGTTCGTCCGGGGAGCTGTTTTTT.